This paragraph reports one T cell receptor (beta chain). Genes here carry mouse names. The read ends 4 residues before the CDR3 terminus; that terminus is restored from the germline J gene. Other nucleotide sequences from this sample produce the same CDR3. cDNA reverse transcribed from extracted RNA served as the sequencing template. The table came from immunoSEQ multiplex PCR; TCRdb's copy has only in-frame clones and leaves some out. This sample has around 290,000 clones and no singletons, with about 1.1% in the ten largest. This sample is drawn from a study of CD8+ T cells in alopecia areata. Study-level information: Each recipient was an approximately 7-11-week-old female C3H/HeJ mouse given skin from an approximately 6-12-month-old C3H/HeJ donor with spontaneous alopecia.

Markers used for sorting pooled cutaneous lymph node cells were CD4, CD8alpha, NKG2D, NKG2ACE and others. The CDR3 runs 16 residues. CDR1 NSQYPW and CDR2 LRSPGD come from the germline V gene (reference sequence). J was trimmed by 0 bases and V by 0 bases; bases with no gene match: 2. The sequenced sample was CD4+ T cells sorted from a lymph node. The chain uses TRBV1 and TRBJ2-3; 8 bases agree with TRBD2. The receptor was derived from a C3H/HeJ mouse with alopecia areata. As its MHC haplotype, the strain has H2-k. The CDR3 protein is CTCSADGGGSAETLYF. The part of the CDR3 DNA that was read is TGCACCTGCAGTGCAGATGGGGGGGGGAGTGCAGAA.